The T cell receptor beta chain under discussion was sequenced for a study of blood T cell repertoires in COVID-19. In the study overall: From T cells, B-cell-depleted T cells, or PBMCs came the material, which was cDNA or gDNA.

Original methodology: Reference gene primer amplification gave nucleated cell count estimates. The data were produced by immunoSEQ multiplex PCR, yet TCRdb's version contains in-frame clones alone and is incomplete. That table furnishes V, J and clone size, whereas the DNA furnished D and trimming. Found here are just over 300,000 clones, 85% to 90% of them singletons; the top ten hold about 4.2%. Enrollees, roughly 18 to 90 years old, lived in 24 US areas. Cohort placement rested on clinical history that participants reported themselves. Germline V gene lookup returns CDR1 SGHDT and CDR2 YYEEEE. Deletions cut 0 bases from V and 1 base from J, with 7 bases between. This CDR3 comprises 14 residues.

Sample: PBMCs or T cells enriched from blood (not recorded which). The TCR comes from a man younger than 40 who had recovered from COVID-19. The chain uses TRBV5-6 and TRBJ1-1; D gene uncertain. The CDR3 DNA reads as TGTGCCAGCAGCTTGGGGCAGTGGAACACTGAAGCTTTCTTT. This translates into CASSLGQWNTEAFF.